The 8 T cell receptor beta chains listed next were all sequenced from one sample in a study of CD8 T cells in ankylosing spondylitis. TCRdb called the 5' RACE reads again in MiXCR, with one record for every CDR3 protein. The data hold a few hundred thousand distinct CDR3 sequences, with around 21% observed a single time. Sample: blood, either unsorted or a sorted T cell fraction (not recorded which). All receptors come from a female donor with ankylosing spondylitis or in good health (not recorded which).

This clonotype was detected only a few times. The chain recombines TRBV5-1 with TRBJ1-1; D uncertain. This CDR3 comprises 12 residues. The V and J ends lost 7 bases and 1 base respectively, with 8 bases between them. Germline lookup yields CDR1 SGHRS and CDR2 YFSETQ. The CDR3 protein is CASGEGNTEAFF. CDR3 in DNA: TGCGCCAGCGGTGAAGGGAACACTGAAGCTTTCTTT.

This clonotype came up a few times. The CDR3 sequence is CASSLRSGGRPNNEQFF. CDR3 nucleotide sequence: TGTGCCAGCAGTTTGAGATCCGGAGGGAGGCCGAACAATGAGCAGTTCTTC. The chain combines TRBV12-3 or TRBV12-4 with TRBJ2-1, with TRBD2 as a possible D gene (6 bases). CDR3 length: 17 amino acids. The V end lost 3 bases, the J end lost 5 bases, and 20 bases lay between the germline ends.

This clonotype was observed a few times. In nucleotides, the CDR3 is TGCAGCGTTGGAGGTCGACAGACGAACACTGAAGCTTTCTTT. Encoded protein: CSVGGRQTNTEAFF. The gene calls are TRBV29-1 and TRBJ1-1; weak D call: TRBD1 (5 bases). Germline lookup yields CDR1 SQVTM and CDR2 ANQGSEA. The CDR3 has 14 residues. Trimming removed 4 bases from V and 1 base from J, with 13 bases in between.

This clonotype was recorded a few times. The V and J genes are TRBV11-3 and TRBJ2-1; the D is unclear. Deletions cut 3 bases from V and 4 bases from J, with 10 bases between. Germline V gene data show CDR1 as SGHNT and CDR2 as YENEEA. CDR3 length: 14 residues. CDR3 DNA sequence: TGTGCCAGCAGCTTCAGAGCCCCATACAATGAGCAGTTCTTC. Protein: CASSFRAPYNEQFF.

This clonotype was picked up a small number of times. J is TRBJ1-1 and V is TRBV12-2. TRBV12-2 is listed as a pseudogene. CDR3 length: 8 amino acids. CDR3 sequence (DNA): TGTGCAAGTCGTCCCAGCCCATTT. It yields the protein CASRPSPF.

This chain links TRBV5-1 with TRBJ2-7; D not resolved. Germline values: CDR1 SGHRS, CDR2 YFSETQ. Trimming removed 0 bases from V and 4 bases from J, with 8 bases in between. The CDR3 spans 13 residues. Here the CDR3 DNA reads TGCGCCAGCAGCTTGGGGACCGAATACGAGCAGTACTTC. It codes for CASSLGTEYEQYF.

V gene TRBV6-2 or TRBV6-3 combines with J gene TRBJ2-3; D ambiguous. The CDR3 runs 20 residues. Germline loops: CDR1 MNHEY, CDR2 SVGEGT. The V end was cut by 0 bases, the J end by 3 bases, with 25 bases between. CDR3 DNA sequence: TGTGCCAGCAGTTACTCGACGCCCGCGTCTAAATTCTACCTAACAGATACGCAGTATTTT. Residues: CASSYSTPASKFYLTDTQYF.

CDR3 sequence (DNA): TGTGCCAGCAGTGAAAGACTCTCAAACTATGGCTACACCTTC. Residues: CASSERLSNYGYTF. The genes are TRBV2 and TRBJ1-2; D gene uncertain. Between the trimmed V and J ends, which lost 2 bases and 2 bases, there was a span of 9 bases. CDR3 length: 14 amino acids. Germline assignment: CDR1 SNHLY and CDR2 FYNNEI.